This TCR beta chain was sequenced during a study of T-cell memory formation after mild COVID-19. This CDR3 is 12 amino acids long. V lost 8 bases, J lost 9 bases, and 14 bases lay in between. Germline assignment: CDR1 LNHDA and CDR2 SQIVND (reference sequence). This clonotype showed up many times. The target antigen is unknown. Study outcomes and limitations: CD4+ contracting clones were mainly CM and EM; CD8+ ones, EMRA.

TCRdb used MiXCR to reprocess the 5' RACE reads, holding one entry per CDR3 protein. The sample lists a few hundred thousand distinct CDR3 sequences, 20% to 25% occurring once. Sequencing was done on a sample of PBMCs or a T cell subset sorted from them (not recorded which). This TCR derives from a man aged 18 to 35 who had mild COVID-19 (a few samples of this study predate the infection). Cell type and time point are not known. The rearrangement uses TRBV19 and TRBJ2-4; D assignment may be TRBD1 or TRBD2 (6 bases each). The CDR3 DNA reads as TGTGCCAGTGGAGGGGGGCTGGGCATTCAGTACTTC. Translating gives CASGGGLGIQYF.